This T cell receptor (beta chain) was sequenced in a study of T-cell reconstitution after alpha-beta-depleted transplantation in children. General observations from the study: Newly made T cells mostly supplied T-cell counts and diversity one year after transplant.

Unique molecular identifiers were used in preparing the TCRbeta library. TCRdb re-called the PCR reads through MiXCR, storing one row per CDR3 protein. The sample shows about 540,000 distinct CDR3 sequences, roughly 30% of them seen only once. As for this clonotype: Its target is unknown.

The CDR3 is made up of 15 amino acids. V gave up 0 bases and J gave up 5 bases, with 12 bases separating them. The germline gives CDR1 SGHRS, CDR2 YFSETQ. Sequences were derived from PBMCs, sampled before TCRalphabeta/CD19-depleted stem cell transplant. This receptor was obtained from a boy younger than two with Wiskott-Aldrich syndrome, due to receive a stem cell transplant. The rearrangement joins TRBV5-1 to TRBJ2-1, with a possible D match to TRBD2 (6 bases). The CDR3 DNA reads as TGCGCCAGCAGCTTGGTATCCGGAGGGAACAATGAGCAGTTCTTC. This gives the protein CASSLVSGGNNEQFF. Based on the CDR3 plus reference TRBV5-1 and TRBJ2-1, the full variable domain is KAGVTQTPRYLIKTRGQQVTLSCSPISGHRSVSWYQQTPGQGLQFLFEYFSETQRNKGNFPGRFSGRQFSNSRSEMNVSTLELGDSALYLCASSLVSGGNNEQFFGPGTRLTVL.